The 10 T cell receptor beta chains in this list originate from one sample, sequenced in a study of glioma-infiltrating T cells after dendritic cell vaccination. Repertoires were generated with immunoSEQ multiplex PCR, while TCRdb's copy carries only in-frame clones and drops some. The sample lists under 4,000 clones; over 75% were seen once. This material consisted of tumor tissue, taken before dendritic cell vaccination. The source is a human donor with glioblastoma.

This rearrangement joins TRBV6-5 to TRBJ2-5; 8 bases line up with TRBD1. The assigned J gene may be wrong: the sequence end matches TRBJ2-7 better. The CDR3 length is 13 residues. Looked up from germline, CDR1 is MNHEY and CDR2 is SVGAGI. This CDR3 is CASLGQGSYEQYF. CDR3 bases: TGTGCCAGCCTAGGACAGGGCTCCTACGAGCAGTACTTC.

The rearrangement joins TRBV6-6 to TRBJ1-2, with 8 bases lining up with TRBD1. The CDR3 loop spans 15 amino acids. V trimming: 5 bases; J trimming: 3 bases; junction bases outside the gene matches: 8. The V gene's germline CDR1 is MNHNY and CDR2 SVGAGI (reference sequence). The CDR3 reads CASSGPDRDYYGYTF. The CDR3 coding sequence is TGTGCCAGCAGTGGACCGGACAGGGACTACTATGGCTACACCTTC.

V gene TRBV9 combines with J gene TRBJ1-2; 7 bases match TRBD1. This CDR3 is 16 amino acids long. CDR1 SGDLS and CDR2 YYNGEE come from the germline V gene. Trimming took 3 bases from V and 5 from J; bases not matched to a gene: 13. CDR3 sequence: CASSAFLRDSPYGYTF. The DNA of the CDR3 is TGTGCCAGCAGCGCGTTCCTCCGGGACAGCCCTTATGGCTACACCTTC.

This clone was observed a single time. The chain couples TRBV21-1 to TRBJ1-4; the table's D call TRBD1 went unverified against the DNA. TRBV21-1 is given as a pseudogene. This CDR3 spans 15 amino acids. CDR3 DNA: TGTGCCAGCAGCGGCGTACAGGGGGTCGATGAAAAACTGTTTTTT. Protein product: CASSGVQGVDEKLFF.

The CDR3 nucleotides are TGTGCCAGCAGCGTAGCTAGCCTAGCGGCAACCTACGAGCAGTACTTC. Protein: CASSVASLAATYEQYF. The rearrangement links TRBV9 to TRBJ2-7; 7 positions agree with TRBD2. Germline lookup yields CDR1 SGDLS and CDR2 YYNGEE. CDR3 size: 16 residues. With 0 bases clipped from V and 2 bases from J, the junction kept 8 bases outside the gene matches.

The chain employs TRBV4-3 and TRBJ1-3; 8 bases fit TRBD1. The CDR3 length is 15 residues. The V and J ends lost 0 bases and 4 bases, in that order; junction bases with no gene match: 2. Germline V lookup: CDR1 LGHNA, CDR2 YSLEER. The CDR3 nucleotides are TGCGCCAGCAGCCAAGACCAGGGGGCGGGAAACACCATATATTTT. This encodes CASSQDQGAGNTIYF.

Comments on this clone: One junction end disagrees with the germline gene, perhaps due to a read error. CDR3 sequence: CAHRRLESSEQYF. The CDR3 nucleotides read TGTGCCCACCGTAGACTAGAATCCTCCGAGCAGTACTTC. V and J are TRBV10-3 and TRBJ2-7; D may be TRBD2 (6 bases). Germline V lookup: CDR1 ENHRY, CDR2 SYGVKD. This CDR3 is built from 13 residues.

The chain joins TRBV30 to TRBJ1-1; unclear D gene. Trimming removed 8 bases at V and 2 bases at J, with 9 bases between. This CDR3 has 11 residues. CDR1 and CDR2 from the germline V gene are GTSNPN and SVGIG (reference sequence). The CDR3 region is CALERNTEAFF. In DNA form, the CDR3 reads TGTGCCCTAGAAAGAAACACTGAAGCTTTCTTT.

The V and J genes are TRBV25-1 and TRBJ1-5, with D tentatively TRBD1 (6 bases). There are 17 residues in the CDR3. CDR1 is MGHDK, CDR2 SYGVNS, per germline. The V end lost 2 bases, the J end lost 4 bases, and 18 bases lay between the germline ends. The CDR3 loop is CASSETYREGENQPQHF. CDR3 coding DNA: TGTGCCAGCAGTGAAACGTACAGGGAAGGGGAGAATCAGCCCCAGCATTTT.

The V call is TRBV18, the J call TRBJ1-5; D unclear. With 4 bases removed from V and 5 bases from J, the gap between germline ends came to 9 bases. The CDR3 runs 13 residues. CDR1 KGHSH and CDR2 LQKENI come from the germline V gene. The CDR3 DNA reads TGTGCCAGCTCACTTGAGTACGATCAGCCCCAGCATTTT. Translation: CASSLEYDQPQHF. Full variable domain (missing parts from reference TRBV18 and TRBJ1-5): NAGVMQNPRHLVRRRGQEARLRCSPMKGHSHVYWYRQLPEEGLKFMVYLQKENIIDESGMPKERFSAEFPKEGPSILRIQQVVRGDSAAYFCASSLEYDQPQHFGDGTRLSIL.